This TCR beta chain was identified during a study of OX40 agonist ivuxolimab in advanced cancers. Study results and limitations: Among the least clonally expanded were partial responders at 0.1-3.0 mg/kg. Averaging showed that CD8+ T cells had more expanded clones than CD4+ did.

CDR3 size: 14 residues. In germline, CDR1 is MNHEY, CDR2 SMNVEV (reference sequence). V shed 3 bases and J shed 4 bases, with 10 bases lying between them. Produced via immunoSEQ multiplex PCR; TCRdb's table is partial and in-frame only. The data show tens of thousands of clones, 75% to 85% seen once. A word on this clone: Its antigen is as yet unknown.

Source: CD4+ or CD8+ T cells sorted from blood, taken in a trial of the OX40 agonist ivuxolimab. The clonotype was recovered from an adult with an advanced solid tumor such as melanoma, head and neck, liver or kidney cancer. The chain is built from TRBV27 and TRBJ1-5; D perhaps matches TRBD1 (6 bases). CDR3 nucleotide sequence: TGTGCCAGCAGTTTCGGGGGGGCAAATCAGCCCCAGCATTTT. It is translated as CASSFGGANQPQHF.